Listed here are 26 T cell receptor beta chains from one sample, sequenced in a study of OX40 agonist ivuxolimab in advanced cancers. This table comes from immunoSEQ multiplex PCR, and its TCRdb copy is limited to in-frame clones, with some not included. Altogether some 100,000 clones are present, less than 95% being singletons, with the ten largest covering roughly 0.3%. Sequenced here: CD4+ or CD8+ T cells sorted from blood, sampled in a trial of the OX40 agonist ivuxolimab. The receptors were gathered from an adult with an advanced solid tumor such as melanoma, head and neck, liver or kidney cancer.

The J gene is TRBJ2-7, the V gene TRBV6-1, with a possible D match to TRBD1 (5 bases). The V end was cut by 0 bases, the J end by 1 base, with 10 bases between. Germline CDR1 and CDR2: MNHNS and SASEGT. The CDR3 covers 15 residues. The DNA of the CDR3 is TGTGCCAGCAGTGAAGCGGCAGGGTCATCCTACGAGCAGTACTTC. Translated, it gives CASSEAAGSSYEQYF.

In its sample, this clone was seen a few times. This specimen includes other DNA sequences encoding the same CDR3. This chain links TRBV5-1 with TRBJ2-2; tentatively, D is TRBD1 (6 bases). This CDR3 has 14 amino acids. CDR1 SGHRS and CDR2 YFSETQ come from the germline V gene. With 0 bases removed from V and 6 bases from J, the gap between germline ends came to 9 bases. CDR3 protein: CASSLDRVAGELFF. The CDR3 nucleotides are TGCGCCAGCAGCTTGGACAGGGTTGCCGGGGAGCTGTTTTTT.

The CDR3 region has the DNA TGTGCCTGGGGAAGGGACAGTCTCTCTGGAAACACCATATATTTT. It specifies CAWGRDSLSGNTIYF. The chain employs TRBV30 and TRBJ1-3; the match to TRBD1 covers 7 bases. Trimming cost V 5 bases and J 0 bases; bases outside gene matches: 7. Germline loops: CDR1 GTSNPN, CDR2 SVGIG (reference sequence). The CDR3 runs 15 residues.

This clone appeared once. The CDR3 coding sequence is TGCGCCAGCAGCTTGGTGGGCAGCAACTATGGCTACACCTTC. It specifies CASSLVGSNYGYTF. The chain carries TRBV5-1 and TRBJ1-2, with no clear D. Trimming took 0 bases from V and 2 from J, leaving 8 bases between them. The CDR3 is made up of 14 amino acids. CDR1 is SGHRS, CDR2 YFSETQ, per germline.

This chain uses TRBV21-1 with TRBJ2-3. TRBV21-1 is a pseudogene segment. This CDR3 has 16 amino acids. CDR3 in amino acids: CASSKGTRPTTDTQYF. The CDR3, as DNA: TGTGCCAGCAGCAAAGGCACAAGACCCACTACAGATACGCAGTATTTT.

The J gene is TRBJ1-5, the V gene TRBV27; D is possibly TRBD1 (6 bases). Germline CDR1 and CDR2: MNHEY and SMNVEV (reference sequence). The CDR3 consists of 13 residues. The CDR3 DNA reads as TGTGTGGCGAGGGGGGGGCGAGATCAGCCCCAGCATTTT. It is translated as CVARGGRDQPQHF.

V and J are TRBV14 and TRBJ1-1, with D hard to call. Germline V gene sequence: CDR1 SGHDN, CDR2 FVKESK. The CDR3 is made up of 12 amino acids. V was shortened by 4 bases and J by 1 base, with 4 bases between the two germline ends. For the CDR3, the DNA is TGTGCCAGCAGCCGACAGAACACTGAAGCTTTCTTT. Its translation: CASSRQNTEAFF.

This chain uses TRBV18 with TRBJ1-1, with 11 bases aligning to TRBD1. Trimming removed 3 bases from V and 7 bases from J; junction bases left unmatched: 7. Germline V gene sequence: CDR1 KGHSH, CDR2 LQKENI. CDR3 length equals 15 residues. CDR3 DNA: TGTGCCAGCTCACCGGACAGGGGGCCACCTCTTGAAGCTTTCTTT. This gives the protein CASSPDRGPPLEAFF.

This clone showed up just once. V is TRBV11-2 and J is TRBJ2-3; TRBD1 matches 8 bases. This CDR3 spans 15 amino acids. Trimming removed 6 bases from V and 4 bases from J; junction bases left unmatched: 9. Per germline, CDR1 SGHAT and CDR2 FQNNGV. The CDR3 nucleotides read TGTGCCAGCAGTTCCGGGACAGGCGTTGCAGATACGCAGTATTTT. It is translated as CASSSGTGVADTQYF. Full variable domain (missing parts from reference TRBV11-2 and TRBJ2-3): EAGVAQSPRYKIIEKRQSVAFWCNPISGHATLYWYQQILGQGPKLLIQFQNNGVVDDSQLPKDRFSAERLKGVDSTLKIQPAKLEDSAVYLCASSSGTGVADTQYFGPGTRLTVL.

The chain recombines TRBV18 with TRBJ1-4; 7 bases agree with TRBD1. V dropped 1 base and J dropped 0; count of bases not matched to a gene: 17. There are 21 residues in the CDR3. Germline assignment: CDR1 KGHSH and CDR2 LQKENI. CDR3 residues: CASSPQYLRDRDLSTNEKLFF. CDR3 sequence (DNA): TGTGCCAGCTCACCACAGTATCTCCGAGACAGGGACTTGTCAACTAATGAAAAACTGTTTTTT.

V and J are TRBV29-1 and TRBJ1-2; possible D gene TRBD1, 5 bases. The CDR3 covers 10 residues. Trimming removed 5 bases from V and 6 bases from J, with 7 bases in between. Germline loops: CDR1 SQVTM, CDR2 ANQGSEA. Here the CDR3 DNA reads TGCAGCGTTTCAGGGAATGGCTACACCTTC. This sequence encodes CSVSGNGYTF.

The table lists this clone with a count of one. The V call is TRBV6-5, the J call TRBJ2-7; no firm D call. Trimming stripped 9 bases from V and 6 bases from J, with 24 bases between. CDR3 length: 15 residues. Germline V gene data show CDR1 as MNHEY and CDR2 as SVGAGI. The CDR3 sequence: CARGLEPDDSFEQYF. Here the CDR3 DNA reads TGTGCCAGGGGCCTCGAGCCGGATGATTCGTTCGAGCAGTACTTC.

The chain carries TRBV6-1 and TRBJ2-7, with TRBD2 identical over 8 bases. Germline CDR1 is MNHNS and CDR2 is SASEGT. This CDR3 contains 16 residues. J lost 7 bases, V lost 4 bases, and 15 bases had no gene match. This CDR3 reads CASSAGISGTPWEQYF. The CDR3 region has the DNA TGTGCCAGCAGTGCCGGGATTAGCGGGACGCCTTGGGAGCAGTACTTC.

The chain is built from TRBV6-6 and TRBJ2-3, with D uncertain. Germline CDR1 MNHNY, CDR2 SVGAGI (reference sequence). There are 14 residues in the CDR3. Trimming took 0 bases from V and 2 from J, leaving 6 bases between them. The CDR3, as DNA: TGTGCCAGCAGTTACTCGGCAGCCACAGATACGCAGTATTTT. This codes for CASSYSAATDTQYF.

The chain has TRBV11-1 and TRBJ2-3; TRBD2 agrees at 8 bases. The ends lost 3 bases at V and 4 bases at J; junction bases unmatched: 6. The germline gives CDR1 SGHAT, CDR2 FQDESV (reference sequence). The CDR3 extends over 15 amino acids. CDR3 sequence (DNA): TGTGCCAGCAGCTTGGTAGGACTAGCAGCAGATACGCAGTATTTT. Its translation: CASSLVGLAADTQYF.

The chain is built from TRBV11-1 and TRBJ2-7, with a weak D call TRBD1 (5 bases). Germline V gene lookup returns CDR1 SGHAT and CDR2 FQDESV (reference sequence). The CDR3 has 13 residues. Trimming took off 4 bases at V and 4 bases at J, with 11 bases between the two ends. The DNA of the CDR3 is TGTGCCAGCAGCTCAAGACAGTCGTACGAGCAGTACTTC. The encoded protein is CASSSRQSYEQYF.

In this sample, this clone turned up once. J is TRBJ2-1 and V is TRBV11-1; D gene uncertain. This CDR3 has 17 amino acids. Trimming stripped 1 base from V and 0 bases from J, with 13 bases between. Germline CDR1 SGHAT, CDR2 FQDESV (reference sequence). CDR3 protein: CASSLGKWASSYNEQFF. CDR3 nucleotides: TGTGCCAGCAGCTTAGGCAAGTGGGCAAGCTCCTACAATGAGCAGTTCTTC.

The gene calls are TRBV20-1 and TRBJ2-1, with D possibly TRBD1 on 5 matching bases. V was cut by 5 bases and J by 9 bases, with 11 bases left in between. This CDR3 is built from 11 residues. CDR1 and CDR2 from the germline V gene are DFQATT and SNEGSKA (reference sequence). The CDR3: CSALRGFEQFF. The CDR3 region has the DNA TGCAGTGCTTTAAGGGGCTTTGAGCAGTTCTTC.

V usage is TRBV18 and J usage is TRBJ2-5; D unclear. CDR1 and CDR2 from the germline V gene are KGHSH and LQKENI. The V end was cut by 1 base, the J end by 0 bases, with 9 bases between. CDR3 length equals 15 residues. CDR3 in DNA: TGTGCCAGCTCACCACGAACAACGGACCAAGAGACCCAGTACTTC. Protein sequence: CASSPRTTDQETQYF.

The count of this clone is one. The chain uses TRBV18 and TRBJ1-5; unclear D gene. Per the germline V gene, CDR1 is KGHSH and CDR2 is LQKENI. V was trimmed by 2 bases and J by 11 bases, leaving 16 bases between them. The CDR3 is 14 residues long. The CDR3 spells CASSPSARQDAQHF. The CDR3 region has the DNA TGTGCCAGCTCACCATCAGCTCGGCAGGATGCCCAGCATTTT. Together with reference TRBV18 and TRBJ1-5, the CDR3 gives the full variable domain: NAGVMQNPRHLVRRRGQEARLRCSPMKGHSHVYWYRQLPEEGLKFMVYLQKENIIDESGMPKERFSAEFPKEGPSILRIQQVVRGDSAAYFCASSPSARQDAQHFGDGTRLSIL.

The chain recombines TRBV19 with TRBJ2-7, with 10 bases fitting TRBD1. Germline CDR1 is LNHDA and CDR2 is SQIVND (reference sequence). V trimming: 5 bases; J trimming: 2 bases; junction bases outside the gene matches: 3. The CDR3 is 14 amino acids. CDR3: CASSAGTGAYEQYF. The DNA for the CDR3 is TGTGCCAGTAGTGCCGGGACAGGGGCCTACGAGCAGTACTTC. The full variable domain, completed using reference TRBV19 and TRBJ2-7, is DGGITQSPKYLFRKEGQNVTLSCEQNLNHDAMYWYRQDPGQGLRLIYYSQIVNDFQKGDIAEGYSVSREKKESFPLTVTSAQKNPTAFYLCASSAGTGAYEQYFGPGTRLTVT.

The chain recombines TRBV7-2 with TRBJ2-1; D might be TRBD2 (5 bases). CDR1 and CDR2 from the germline V gene are SGHTA and FQGNSA. Trimming cost V 10 bases and J 8 bases, with 24 bases left between them. The CDR3 contains 15 residues. This chain's CDR3 is CAITTNWESGYEQFF. DNA for the CDR3: TGTGCCATAACCACAAATTGGGAGTCCGGATATGAGCAGTTCTTC.

This sequence joins TRBV7-9 and TRBJ2-7; no reliable D call. Per germline, CDR1 SEHNR and CDR2 FQNEAQ (reference sequence). V was clipped by 1 base and J by 3 bases, with 10 bases between them. The CDR3 consists of 14 residues. The CDR3 coding sequence is TGTGCCAGCAGCTTAGGGCAGACAAGCTACGAGCAGTACTTC. Protein product: CASSLGQTSYEQYF. The full variable domain, completed using reference TRBV7-9 and TRBJ2-7, is DTGVSQNPRHKITKRGQNVTFRCDPISEHNRLYWYRQTLGQGPEFLTYFQNEAQLEKSRLLSDRFSAERPKGSFSTLEIQRTEQGDSAMYLCASSLGQTSYEQYFGPGTRLTVT.

The chain uses TRBV6-1 and TRBJ1-2; TRBD1 is a possible D gene (6 bases). The CDR3 covers 16 residues. Germline V gene lookup returns CDR1 MNHNS and CDR2 SASEGT. V lost 4 bases to trimming and J lost 6 bases, with 21 bases between them. In nucleotides, the CDR3 is TGTGCCAGCAGTGCCGTGGACAGTCCAAGGACGAATGGCTACACCTTC. This sequence encodes CASSAVDSPRTNGYTF.

This clone was seen just once. The CDR3 loop is CATQRAAGQNEQFF. CDR3 bases: TGTGCCACCCAACGAGCGGCAGGTCAAAATGAGCAGTTCTTC. The genes are TRBV10-3 and TRBJ2-1; D possibly corresponds to TRBD2 (5 bases). The germline V gene has CDR1 ENHRY and CDR2 SYGVKD. V was cut by 10 bases and J by 7 bases, with 20 bases left in between. The CDR3 sequence is 14 residues long.

V usage is TRBV7-2 and J usage is TRBJ1-3, with 7 nucleotides matching TRBD1. CDR1 SGHTA and CDR2 FQGNSA come from the germline V gene. The CDR3 spans 14 residues. V was clipped by 5 bases and J by 0 bases; unmatched bases: 1. The DNA for the CDR3 is TGTGCCAGCAGCCGGGACAGCTCTGGAAACACCATATATTTT. Translated: CASSRDSSGNTIYF.